This T cell receptor (beta chain) is drawn from a study of T cell responses to AZD1222 COVID-19 vaccine. This CDR3 region has 15 residues. After removal of 2 bases from V and 7 bases from J, the junction contained 7 bases not matched to a gene. The V gene's germline CDR1 is SGHRS and CDR2 YFSETQ. The data were produced by immunoSEQ multiplex PCR, yet TCRdb's version contains in-frame clones alone and is incomplete. The table includes fewer than 200,000 clones, about 88% detected once. This receptor was taken from an adult who received the AZD1222 COVID-19 vaccine. The genes are TRBV5-1 and TRBJ2-1; 9 positions match TRBD2. The sequenced sample was peripheral blood, obtained 28 days after the second AZD1222 dose. CDR3 region: CASSLKAGGGNEQFF. The CDR3 bases are TGCGCCAGCAGCTTAAAAGCGGGAGGTGGGAATGAGCAGTTCTTC.